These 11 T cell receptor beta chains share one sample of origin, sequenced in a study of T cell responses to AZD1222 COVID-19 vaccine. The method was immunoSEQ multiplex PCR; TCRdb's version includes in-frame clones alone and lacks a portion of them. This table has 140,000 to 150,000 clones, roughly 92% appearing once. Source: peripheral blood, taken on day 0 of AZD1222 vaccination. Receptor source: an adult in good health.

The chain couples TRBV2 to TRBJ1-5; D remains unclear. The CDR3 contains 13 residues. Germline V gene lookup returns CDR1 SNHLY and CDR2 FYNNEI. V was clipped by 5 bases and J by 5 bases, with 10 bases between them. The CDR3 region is CASSLPGDQPQHF. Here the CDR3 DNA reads TGTGCCAGCAGTCTACCGGGCGATCAGCCCCAGCATTTT.

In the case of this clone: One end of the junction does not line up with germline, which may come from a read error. The CDR3 DNA reads as TGTACCAGCTCACCAGCCCGGGGATCATACAATGAGCAGTTCTTC. Amino acids: CTSSPARGSYNEQFF. The chain is built from TRBV18 and TRBJ2-1; possible D gene TRBD2, 5 bases. This CDR3 contains 15 residues. Germline V lookup: CDR1 KGHSH, CDR2 LQKENI.

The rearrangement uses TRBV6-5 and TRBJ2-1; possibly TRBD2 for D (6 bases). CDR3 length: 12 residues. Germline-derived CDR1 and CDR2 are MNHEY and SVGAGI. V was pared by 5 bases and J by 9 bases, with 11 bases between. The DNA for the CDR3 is TGTGCCAGCAGTCGCACTAGCCTTGAGCAGTTCTTC. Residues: CASSRTSLEQFF.

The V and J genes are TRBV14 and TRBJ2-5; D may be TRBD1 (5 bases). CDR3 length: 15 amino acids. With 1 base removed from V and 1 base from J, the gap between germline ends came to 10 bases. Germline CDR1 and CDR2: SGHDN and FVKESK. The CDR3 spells CASSQVAGIQETQYF. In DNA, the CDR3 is TGTGCCAGCAGCCAAGTGGCAGGGATCCAAGAGACCCAGTACTTC. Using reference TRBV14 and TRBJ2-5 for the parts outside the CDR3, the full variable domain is EAGVTQFPSHSVIEKGQTVTLRCDPISGHDNLYWYRRVMGKEIKFLLHFVKESKQDESGMPNNRFLAERTGGTYSTLKVQPAELEDSGVYFCASSQVAGIQETQYFGPGTRLLVL.

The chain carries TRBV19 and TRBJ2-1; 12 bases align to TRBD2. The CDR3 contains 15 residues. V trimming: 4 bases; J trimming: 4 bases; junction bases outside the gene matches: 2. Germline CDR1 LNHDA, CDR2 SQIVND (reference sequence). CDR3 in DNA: TGTGCCAGTAGTAGGACTAGCGGGAATTACAATGAGCAGTTCTTC. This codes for CASSRTSGNYNEQFF.

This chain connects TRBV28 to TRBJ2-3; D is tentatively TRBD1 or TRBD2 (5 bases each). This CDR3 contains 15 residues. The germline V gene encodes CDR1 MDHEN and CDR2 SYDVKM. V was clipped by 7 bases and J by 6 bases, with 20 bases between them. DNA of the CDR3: TGTGCCAGCACCCTTGGGGGATTTCGTGACGATACGCAGTATTTT. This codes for CASTLGGFRDDTQYF.

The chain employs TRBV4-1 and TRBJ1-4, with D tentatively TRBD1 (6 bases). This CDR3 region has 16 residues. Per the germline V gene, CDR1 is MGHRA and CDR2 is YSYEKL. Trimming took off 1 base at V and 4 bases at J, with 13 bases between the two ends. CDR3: CASSQVNRANNEKLFF. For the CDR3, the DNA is TGCGCCAGCAGCCAAGTTAACAGGGCCAATAATGAAAAACTGTTTTTT.

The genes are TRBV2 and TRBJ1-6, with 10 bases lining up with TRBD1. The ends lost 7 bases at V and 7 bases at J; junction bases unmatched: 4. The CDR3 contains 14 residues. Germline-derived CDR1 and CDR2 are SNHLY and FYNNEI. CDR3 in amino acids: CASNWDRGNSPLHF. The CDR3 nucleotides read TGTGCCAGCAACTGGGACAGGGGAAATTCACCCCTCCACTTT.

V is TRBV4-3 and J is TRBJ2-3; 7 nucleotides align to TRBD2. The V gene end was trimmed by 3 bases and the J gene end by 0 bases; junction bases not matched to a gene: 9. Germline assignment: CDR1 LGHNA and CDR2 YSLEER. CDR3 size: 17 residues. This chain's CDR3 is CASSQDLAGLSTDTQYF. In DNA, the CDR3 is TGCGCCAGCAGCCAGGACTTAGCGGGTCTTAGCACAGATACGCAGTATTTT.

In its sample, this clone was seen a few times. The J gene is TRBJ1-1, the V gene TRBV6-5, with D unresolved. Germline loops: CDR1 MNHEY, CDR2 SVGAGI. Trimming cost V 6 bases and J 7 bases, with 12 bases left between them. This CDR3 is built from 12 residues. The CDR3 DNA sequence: TGTGCCAGCAGCCTTGACCGGGTTGAAGCTTTCTTT. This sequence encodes CASSLDRVEAFF.

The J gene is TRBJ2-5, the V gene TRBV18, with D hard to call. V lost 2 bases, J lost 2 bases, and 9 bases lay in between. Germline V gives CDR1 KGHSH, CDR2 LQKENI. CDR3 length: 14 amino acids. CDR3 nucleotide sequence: TGTGCCAGCTCACCATTGGGAATTCAAGAGACCCAGTACTTC. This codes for CASSPLGIQETQYF.